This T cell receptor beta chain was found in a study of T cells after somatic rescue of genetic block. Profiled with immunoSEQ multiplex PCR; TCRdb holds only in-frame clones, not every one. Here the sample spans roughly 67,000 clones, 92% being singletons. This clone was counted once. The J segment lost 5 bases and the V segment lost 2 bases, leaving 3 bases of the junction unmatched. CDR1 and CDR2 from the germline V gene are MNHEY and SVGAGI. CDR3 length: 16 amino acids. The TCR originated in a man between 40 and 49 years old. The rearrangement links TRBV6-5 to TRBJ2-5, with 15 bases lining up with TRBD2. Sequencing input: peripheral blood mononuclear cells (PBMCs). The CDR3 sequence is CASSYRTSGRGETQYF. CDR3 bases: TGTGCCAGCAGTTACCGGACTAGCGGGAGGGGGGAGACCCAGTACTTC.